These 4 T cell receptor beta chains originate from one sample sequenced in a study of a mutant IDH1 vaccine in newly diagnosed glioma. Sequencing was performed with immunoSEQ multiplex PCR; in TCRdb, only in-frame clones are kept and a portion is missing. The table lists tens of thousands of clones, about 88% of them singletons, with approximately 9.5% in the top ten. No antigens are known for them. Time point in this sample: week 11, during vaccination. With topical imiquimod, each dose of the vaccine consisted of 300 ug of mutant IDH1 20-mer peptide. The sequencing here drew on PBMCs, taken from a glioma patient whose treatment included an IDH1 peptide vaccine. These receptor sequences come from a woman aged 50 to 60 with glioma.

The rearrangement links TRBV18 to TRBJ2-1; 8 bases fit TRBD1. This CDR3 has 15 amino acids. Germline V gene lookup returns CDR1 KGHSH and CDR2 LQKENI. With V trimmed by 2 bases and J by 7 bases, 7 bases remained unmatched. The CDR3 coding sequence is TGTGCCAGCTCACCAAATACAGGGGGACGGAATGAGCAGTTCTTC. It is translated as CASSPNTGGRNEQFF.

The J gene is TRBJ2-7, the V gene TRBV28, with D possibly matching TRBD1 (6 bases). This CDR3 region has 12 residues. V lost 10 bases to trimming and J lost 2 bases, with 12 bases between them. Germline CDR1 and CDR2: MDHEN and SYDVKM. The CDR3 spells CATYRDTYEQYF. CDR3 coding DNA: TGTGCCACCTACAGGGATACCTACGAGCAGTACTTC.

The table lists this clone with a count of one. The V call is TRBV7-2, the J call TRBJ2-7; possibly TRBD1 for D (5 bases). The V gene's germline CDR1 is SGHTA and CDR2 FQGNSA. The V end lost 4 bases, the J end lost 4 bases, and 8 bases lay between the germline ends. CDR3 length: 12 residues. This chain's CDR3 is CASSSTGYEQYF. The CDR3 DNA sequence: TGTGCCAGCAGCTCTACAGGTTACGAGCAGTACTTC.

The J gene is TRBJ2-1, the V gene TRBV5-1; maybe TRBD2 (5 bases). CDR1 and CDR2 from the germline V gene are SGHRS and YFSETQ. The CDR3 length is 13 residues. V lost 3 bases to trimming and J lost 5 bases, with 9 bases between them. CDR3 region: CASSSWTDNEQFF. The CDR3 DNA reads TGCGCCAGCAGCTCCTGGACTGACAATGAGCAGTTCTTC.